This T cell receptor beta chain was sequenced in a study of blood T cells in healthy people across ages. General study points: Relative to aged donors, long-lived donors carried more naive CD4+ cells and displayed higher diversity.

Next came a second PCR, run for about 6 to 11 cycles, which used a sample-barcoded 5' primer along with a J-beta primer mix. MiXCR was run by TCRdb on the 5' RACE reads, yielding one entry per CDR3 protein. The top ten hold about a third of the sample, which has about 680,000 distinct CDR3 sequences, roughly 49% seen once. On this clonotype: As yet, its antigen is unknown.

The clonotype originates from a woman aged 55-70 years in good health. The sequencing input was blood.

The CDR3 DNA follows: TGTGCCAGCAGCTACAGTATAGTTACCTACGAGCAGTACTTC. Residues: CASSYSIVTYEQYF. V gene TRBV7-8 combines with J gene TRBJ2-7; D remains unclear. The V gene lost 4 bases and the J gene lost 2 bases, with 12 bases spanning the gap. Germline CDR1 is SGHVS and CDR2 is FQNEAQ. There are 14 residues in the CDR3.